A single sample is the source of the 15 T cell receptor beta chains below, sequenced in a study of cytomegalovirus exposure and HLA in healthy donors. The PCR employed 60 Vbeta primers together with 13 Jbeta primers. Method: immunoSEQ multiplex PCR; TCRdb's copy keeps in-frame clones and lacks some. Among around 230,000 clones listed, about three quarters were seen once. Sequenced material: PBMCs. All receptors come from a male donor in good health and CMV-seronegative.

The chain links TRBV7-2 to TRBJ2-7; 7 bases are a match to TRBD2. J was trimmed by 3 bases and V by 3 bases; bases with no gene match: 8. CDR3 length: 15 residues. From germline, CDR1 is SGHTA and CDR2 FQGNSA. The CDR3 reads CASSFARGGGYEQYF. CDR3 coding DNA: TGTGCCAGCAGCTTTGCCCGGGGCGGGGGCTACGAGCAGTACTTC.

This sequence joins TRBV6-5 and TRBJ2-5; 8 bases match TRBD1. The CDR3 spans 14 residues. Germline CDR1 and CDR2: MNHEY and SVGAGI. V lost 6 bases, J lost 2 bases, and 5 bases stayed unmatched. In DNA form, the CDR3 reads TGTGCCAGCAGCTCTACAGGGGGGCAAGAGACCCAGTACTTC. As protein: CASSSTGGQETQYF.

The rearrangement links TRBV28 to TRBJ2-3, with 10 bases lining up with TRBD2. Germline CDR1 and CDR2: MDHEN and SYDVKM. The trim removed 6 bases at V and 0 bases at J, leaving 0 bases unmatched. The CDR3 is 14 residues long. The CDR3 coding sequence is TGTGCCAGCAGACTAGCGGGAAGCACAGATACGCAGTATTTT. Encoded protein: CASRLAGSTDTQYF.

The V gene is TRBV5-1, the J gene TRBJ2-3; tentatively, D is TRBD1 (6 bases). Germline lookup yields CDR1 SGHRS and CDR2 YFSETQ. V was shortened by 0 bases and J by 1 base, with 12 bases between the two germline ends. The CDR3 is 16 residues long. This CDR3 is CASSLAFPGGTDTQYF. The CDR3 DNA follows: TGCGCCAGCAGCTTGGCTTTTCCAGGGGGCACAGATACGCAGTATTTT.

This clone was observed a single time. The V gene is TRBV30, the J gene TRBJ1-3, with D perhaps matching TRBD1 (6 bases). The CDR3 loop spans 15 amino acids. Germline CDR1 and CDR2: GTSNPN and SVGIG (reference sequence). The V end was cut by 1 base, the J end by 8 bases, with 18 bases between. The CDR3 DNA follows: TGTGCCTGGAGTGCCGCGGACAGCCGAGGGGACACCATATATTTT. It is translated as CAWSAADSRGDTIYF.

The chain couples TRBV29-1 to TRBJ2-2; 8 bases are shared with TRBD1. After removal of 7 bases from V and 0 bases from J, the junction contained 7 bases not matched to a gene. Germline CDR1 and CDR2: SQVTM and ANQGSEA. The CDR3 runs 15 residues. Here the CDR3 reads CSGRPGGANTGELFF. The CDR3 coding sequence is TGCAGCGGGCGACCAGGGGGCGCGAACACCGGGGAGCTGTTTTTT.

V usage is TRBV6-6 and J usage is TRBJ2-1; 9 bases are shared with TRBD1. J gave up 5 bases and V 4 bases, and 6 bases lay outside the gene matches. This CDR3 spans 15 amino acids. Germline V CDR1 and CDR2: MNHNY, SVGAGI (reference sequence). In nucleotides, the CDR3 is TGTGCCAGCAGTTTCTCCGGGACAGGGAACAATGAGCAGTTCTTC. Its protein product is CASSFSGTGNNEQFF.

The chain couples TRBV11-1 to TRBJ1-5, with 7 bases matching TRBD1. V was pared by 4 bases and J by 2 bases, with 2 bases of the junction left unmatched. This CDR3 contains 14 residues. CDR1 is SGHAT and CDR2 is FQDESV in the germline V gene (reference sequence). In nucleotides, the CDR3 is TGTGCCAGCAGCTCTGGACAGGGCAATCAGCCCCAGCATTTT. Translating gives CASSSGQGNQPQHF.

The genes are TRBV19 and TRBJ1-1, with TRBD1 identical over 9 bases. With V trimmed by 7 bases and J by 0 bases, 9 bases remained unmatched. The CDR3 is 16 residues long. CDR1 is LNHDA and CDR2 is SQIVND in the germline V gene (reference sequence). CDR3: CASNGGQGFMNTEAFF. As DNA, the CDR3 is TGTGCCAGTAACGGGGGACAGGGTTTTATGAACACTGAAGCTTTCTTT.

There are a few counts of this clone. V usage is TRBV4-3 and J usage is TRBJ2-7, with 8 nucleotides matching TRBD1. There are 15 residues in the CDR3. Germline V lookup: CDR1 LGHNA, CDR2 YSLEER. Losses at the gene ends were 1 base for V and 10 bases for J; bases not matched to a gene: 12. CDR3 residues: CASSQVDIGQGKQYF. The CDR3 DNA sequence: TGCGCCAGCAGCCAAGTGGATATAGGACAGGGAAAACAGTACTTC.

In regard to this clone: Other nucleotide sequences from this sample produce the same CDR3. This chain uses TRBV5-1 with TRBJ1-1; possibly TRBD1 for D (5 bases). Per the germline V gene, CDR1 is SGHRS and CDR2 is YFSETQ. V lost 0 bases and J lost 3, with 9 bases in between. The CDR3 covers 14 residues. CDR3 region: CASSLVQGDTEAFF. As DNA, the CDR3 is TGCGCCAGCAGCTTGGTTCAGGGTGACACTGAAGCTTTCTTT.

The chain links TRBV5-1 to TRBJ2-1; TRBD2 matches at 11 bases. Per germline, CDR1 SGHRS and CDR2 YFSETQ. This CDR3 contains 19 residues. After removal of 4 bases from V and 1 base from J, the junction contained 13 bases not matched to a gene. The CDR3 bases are TGCGCCAGCAGCCTGATTGGGGTTAGCGGGAGGGTTTCCTACAATGAGCAGTTCTTC. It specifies CASSLIGVSGRVSYNEQFF.

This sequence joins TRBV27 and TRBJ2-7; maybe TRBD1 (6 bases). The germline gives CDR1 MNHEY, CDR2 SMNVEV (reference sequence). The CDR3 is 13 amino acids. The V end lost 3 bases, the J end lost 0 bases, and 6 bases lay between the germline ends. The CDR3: CASSLDSSYEQYF. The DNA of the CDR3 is TGTGCCAGCAGTTTGGACAGCTCCTACGAGCAGTACTTC.

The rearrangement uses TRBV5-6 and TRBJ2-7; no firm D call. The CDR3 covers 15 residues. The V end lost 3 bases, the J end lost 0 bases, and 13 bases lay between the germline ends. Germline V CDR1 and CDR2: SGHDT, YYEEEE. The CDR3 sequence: CASSSWSLYSYEQYF. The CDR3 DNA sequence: TGTGCCAGCAGCTCCTGGTCCCTATACTCCTACGAGCAGTACTTC.

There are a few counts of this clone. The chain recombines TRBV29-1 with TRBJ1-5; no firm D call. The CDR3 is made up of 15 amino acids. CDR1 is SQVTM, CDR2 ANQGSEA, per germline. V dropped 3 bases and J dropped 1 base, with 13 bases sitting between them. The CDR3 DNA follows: TGCAGCGTTGAGACGGAGGGTGGAAGCAATCAGCCCCAGCATTTT. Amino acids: CSVETEGGSNQPQHF.